Sequencing of this TCR beta chain was carried out in a study of CD8 T cells in ankylosing spondylitis. Study-level findings and limits: The study looked at matched synovial fluid samples from ankylosing spondylitis patients. Disease-linked clones were reported to be significantly enriched there. Disease-linked clones bore a CD8+ phenotype and were relatively rare in peripheral blood. Certain motif variants had earlier been reported in reactive arthritis synovial fluid and blood. Several highly homologous variants made up a TCR beta motif, and this motif appeared characteristic of ankylosing spondylitis blood.

The CDR3 runs 15 residues. Per germline, CDR1 DFQATT and CDR2 SNEGSKA (reference sequence). V lost 2 bases, J lost 0 bases, and 14 bases lay in between. MiXCR, run by TCRdb on the 5' RACE reads, gives a single entry per CDR3 protein. The data show approximately 520,000 distinct CDR3 sequences, with 5.3% seen just once and approximately 3.5% held by the top ten. The table lists this clonotype with many counts. What it binds is unknown. The genes are TRBV20-1 and TRBJ2-7; D uncertain. The sample comprised blood, either unsorted or a sorted T cell fraction (not recorded which). The receptor comes from a male donor with ankylosing spondylitis. The CDR3 sequence: CSARNLRESSYEQYF. CDR3 bases: TGCAGTGCTAGAAATTTGCGCGAGAGCTCCTACGAGCAGTACTTC.